What follows are 22 T cell receptor beta chains derived from one specimen sequenced in a study of cytomegalovirus exposure and HLA in healthy donors (dated 2017 in TCRdb). Library prep was done by the immunoSEQ multiplex PCR assay. For the multiplex PCR, a mixture combining 60 forward primers for TCR Vbeta segments and 13 reverse primers for TCR Jbeta segments was used. TCRdb's version of the immuneACCESS table is confined to in-frame rearrangements and falls short of the full clone set. An unresolved V gene accounts for under half of the shortfall where checked; the remainder is of unknown origin. A total of some 170,000 clones appear in this sample, roughly three quarters of them only once. The ten largest clonotypes hold 2.9% of the sample. Sequenced input: PBMCs. The origin of the receptors is a male donor in good health and CMV-seronegative.

There are a few counts of this clone. The CDR3 reads CSVVADDEKLFF. CDR3 DNA: TGCAGCGTTGTGGCGGATGATGAAAAACTGTTTTTT. The gene calls are TRBV29-1 and TRBJ1-4; no clear D gene. The CDR3 has 12 amino acids. V gave up 4 bases and J gave up 6 bases, with 9 bases separating them. Looked up from germline, CDR1 is SQVTM and CDR2 is ANQGSEA.

In DNA form, the CDR3 reads TGCGCCAGCAGCCCGACAGAGATAGATGGCTACACCTTC. Translating gives CASSPTEIDGYTF. The genes are TRBV4-1 and TRBJ1-2; TRBD1 might be the D (5 bases). V shed 4 bases and J shed 6 bases, with 12 bases lying between them. Germline V gene sequence: CDR1 MGHRA, CDR2 YSYEKL. This CDR3 contains 13 residues.

V is TRBV6-5 and J is TRBJ2-7; 14 bases are shared with TRBD2. Germline values: CDR1 MNHEY, CDR2 SVGAGI. J was trimmed by 6 bases and V by 4 bases; bases with no gene match: 5. The CDR3 is 15 amino acids. CDR3 amino acids: CASSFGLAGGFEQYF. The DNA of the CDR3 is TGTGCCAGCAGTTTCGGACTAGCGGGGGGTTTCGAGCAGTACTTC.

V is TRBV29-1 and J is TRBJ1-5; D is ambiguous. Germline V gene lookup returns CDR1 SQVTM and CDR2 ANQGSEA. Trimming cost V 4 bases and J 2 bases, with 9 bases left between them. CDR3 length: 13 residues. In DNA, the CDR3 is TGCAGCGTTGGAGCTCGGGGCAATCAGCCCCAGCATTTT. This gives the protein CSVGARGNQPQHF.

This rearrangement joins TRBV30 to TRBJ2-6; D remains ambiguous. Deletions cut 1 base from V and 0 bases from J, with 4 bases between. The CDR3 loop spans 14 amino acids. The germline V gene has CDR1 GTSNPN and CDR2 SVGIG (reference sequence). The CDR3 spells CAWSARSGANVLTF. The CDR3 nucleotides are TGTGCCTGGAGTGCTCGCTCTGGGGCCAACGTCCTGACTTTC.

This chain uses TRBV6-5 with TRBJ1-5; TRBD1 matches at 8 bases. Germline V CDR1 and CDR2: MNHEY, SVGAGI. Germline trimming cut 0 bases from V and 5 bases from J; bases unmatched to any gene: 3. This CDR3 has 15 amino acids. The CDR3 DNA sequence: TGTGCCAGCAGTTACTCGGTGACAGGGGATCAGCCCCAGCATTTT. Its translation: CASSYSVTGDQPQHF.

V usage is TRBV15 and J usage is TRBJ1-6; 7 bases fit TRBD1. Unmatched junction bases numbered 7, after V lost 0 bases and J lost 5 bases. CDR1 and CDR2 (germline): LNHNV, YYDKDF (reference sequence). This CDR3 is built from 17 residues. This CDR3 is CATSRDYGTVDNSPLHF. CDR3 bases: TGTGCCACCAGCAGAGATTATGGGACAGTGGATAATTCACCCCTCCACTTT. The full variable domain, with the rest looked up from reference TRBV15 and TRBJ1-6, is DAMVIQNPRYQVTQFGKPVTLSCSQTLNHNVMYWYQQKSSQAPKLLFHYYDKDFNNEADTPDNFQSRRPNTSFCFLDIRSPGLGDTAMYLCATSRDYGTVDNSPLHFGNGTRLTVT.

The genes are TRBV9 and TRBJ1-1; the D is unclear. CDR3 length equals 16 residues. Trimming left V 0 bases short and J 2 bases short, with 14 bases between. CDR1 and CDR2 (germline): SGDLS, YYNGEE. The CDR3 bases are TGTGCCAGCAGCGTAGGTCCCCCGCAAAGCAACACTGAAGCTTTCTTT. Its protein product is CASSVGPPQSNTEAFF.

This clone came up once. This sequence joins TRBV10-2 and TRBJ1-5; possible D gene TRBD1, 5 bases. This CDR3 contains 14 residues. Between the trimmed V and J ends, which lost 4 bases and 6 bases, there was a span of 13 bases. The germline gives CDR1 WSHSY, CDR2 SAAADI. This chain's CDR3 is CASSGRQGGQPQHF. In DNA form, the CDR3 reads TGCGCCAGCAGTGGGCGGCAGGGTGGTCAGCCCCAGCATTTT.

The rearrangement links TRBV5-1 to TRBJ2-6; 8 bases are shared with TRBD2. Looked up from germline, CDR1 is SGHRS and CDR2 is YFSETQ. The V gene end was trimmed by 0 bases and the J gene end by 4 bases; junction bases not matched to a gene: 9. CDR3 length: 18 residues. The CDR3 sequence is CASSLVSGGAAGANVLTF. The DNA for the CDR3 is TGCGCCAGCAGCTTGGTATCCGGGGGGGCAGCCGGGGCCAACGTCCTGACTTTC.

The chain combines TRBV27 with TRBJ2-1, with 9 nucleotides matching TRBD2. This CDR3 spans 16 amino acids. The V gene's germline CDR1 is MNHEY and CDR2 SMNVEV (reference sequence). V lost 1 base and J lost 6; bases outside the gene matches: 7. The CDR3, as DNA: TGTGCCAGCAGTTTATTTTGGCGGGAGGGCCGCAATGAGCAGTTCTTC. This encodes CASSLFWREGRNEQFF.

This CDR3 reads CASRQGLSTEAFF. The CDR3 DNA reads as TGTGCCAGCCGCCAGGGGCTGAGCACTGAAGCTTTCTTT. The chain couples TRBV18 to TRBJ1-1; D may be TRBD1 (6 bases). This CDR3 is built from 13 residues. Germline assignment: CDR1 KGHSH and CDR2 LQKENI. With 8 bases removed from V and 4 bases from J, the gap between germline ends came to 14 bases.

The chain is built from TRBV6-5 and TRBJ1-2, with D hard to call. Germline-derived CDR1 and CDR2 are MNHEY and SVGAGI. Trimming stripped 3 bases from V and 6 bases from J, with 11 bases between. The CDR3 covers 13 residues. The CDR3 nucleotides are TGTGCCAGCAGTTATGTGTTCGGGAATGGCTACACCTTC. Translating it yields CASSYVFGNGYTF.

The J gene is TRBJ1-1, the V gene TRBV29-1; tentative D call: TRBD1 (6 bases). Germline V CDR1 and CDR2: SQVTM, ANQGSEA. This CDR3 contains 13 residues. The V and J ends lost 7 bases and 0 bases respectively, with 12 bases between them. Written as DNA, the CDR3 is TGCAGCGCCCGGACAGACATGAACACTGAAGCTTTCTTT. Its protein is CSARTDMNTEAFF.

The V and J genes are TRBV10-1 and TRBJ1-1; 7 bases are a match to TRBD1. Looked up from germline, CDR1 is WNHNN and CDR2 is SYGVQD (reference sequence). The CDR3 loop spans 13 amino acids. V gave up 6 bases and J gave up 2 bases; unmatched junction bases: 3. The CDR3 loop reads CASRDRSNTEAFF. In nucleotides, the CDR3 is TGCGCCAGCAGGGACAGGTCTAACACTGAAGCTTTCTTT.

The chain uses TRBV19 and TRBJ1-2; TRBD1 matches 10 bases. Germline V lookup: CDR1 LNHDA, CDR2 SQIVND (reference sequence). With 8 bases clipped from V and 4 bases from J, the junction kept 10 bases outside the gene matches. The CDR3 extends over 15 amino acids. CDR3 DNA sequence: TGTGCCAGTGAGGACCGACAGGGGGCAAGCTATGGCTACACCTTC. This sequence encodes CASEDRQGASYGYTF.

The rearrangement uses TRBV6-1 and TRBJ1-5; 9 nucleotides agree with TRBD1. Looked up from germline, CDR1 is MNHNS and CDR2 is SASEGT. The CDR3 covers 15 residues. The ends lost 5 bases at V and 2 bases at J; junction bases unmatched: 4. CDR3 sequence: CASSSRTGGNQPQHF. The CDR3 DNA reads TGTGCCAGCAGTTCCAGGACAGGGGGCAATCAGCCCCAGCATTTT.

The chain uses TRBV15 and TRBJ1-1, with D perhaps TRBD1 (5 bases). CDR1 is LNHNV, CDR2 YYDKDF, per germline (reference sequence). V was shortened by 0 bases and J by 0 bases, with 11 bases between the two germline ends. This CDR3 region has 16 residues. Here the CDR3 reads CATSRDPPTVNTEAFF. The DNA of the CDR3 is TGTGCCACCAGCAGAGATCCCCCGACAGTGAACACTGAAGCTTTCTTT.

This chain uses TRBV10-1 with TRBJ1-6, with 7 bases aligning to TRBD1. The V gene end was trimmed by 2 bases and the J gene end by 8 bases; junction bases not matched to a gene: 6. Germline V gene lookup returns CDR1 WNHNN and CDR2 SYGVQD (reference sequence). There are 15 residues in the CDR3. The CDR3 is CASSEDRETDSPLHF. Written as DNA, the CDR3 is TGCGCCAGCAGTGAGGACAGGGAAACTGATTCACCCCTCCACTTT.

V gene TRBV28 combines with J gene TRBJ1-1; TRBD1 is a possible D gene (5 bases). Germline-derived CDR1 and CDR2 are MDHEN and SYDVKM. With 6 bases removed from V and 1 base from J, the gap between germline ends came to 9 bases. The CDR3 has 13 amino acids. CDR3 in DNA: TGTGCCAGCAGACCTGGACAGAACACTGAAGCTTTCTTT. Protein product: CASRPGQNTEAFF.

This chain uses TRBV30 with TRBJ1-5, with D perhaps TRBD1 (5 bases). V was shortened by 1 base and J by 9 bases, with 13 bases between the two germline ends. This CDR3 is built from 13 residues. Germline CDR1 GTSNPN, CDR2 SVGIG (reference sequence). The CDR3, as DNA: TGTGCCTGGAGTGCCGGCGGTCAGGGGCCCCAGCATTTT. Amino acids: CAWSAGGQGPQHF.

This clone was seen a handful of times. The chain is built from TRBV19 and TRBJ1-5; unclear D gene. V gave up 3 bases and J gave up 4 bases, with 7 bases separating them. The CDR3 length is 13 residues. Germline assignment: CDR1 LNHDA and CDR2 SQIVND (reference sequence). The CDR3 region has the DNA TGTGCCAGTAGTATTCAACGGAATCAGCCCCAGCATTTT. The encoded protein is CASSIQRNQPQHF.